Listed below are T cell receptor beta chains from one sample, sequenced in a study of blood T cell repertoires in COVID-19. Generated by immunoSEQ multiplex PCR, the TCRdb table keeps only in-frame clones and is missing some. The sample holds about 190,000 clones, approximately 80% seen once. Sequences were obtained from peripheral blood. These receptors were collected from a man between 50 and 59 years old who had recovered from COVID-19. Each CDR3 is given with its conserved first and last residue.

TRBJ1-4,TRBV5-1,CASSPLNRGGEKLFF
TRBJ1-1,TRBV6-5,CASSYRDYTEAFF
TRBJ2-1,TRBV15,CATRGTSGRGEQFF
TRBJ1-2,TRBV6-5,CASSYRGIGGYTF
TRBJ2-3,TRBV29-1,CSVGASGRVSTDTQYF
TRBJ1-1,TRBV7-9,CASSLKESTEAFF
TRBJ2-1,TRBV19,CASGTSGYNEQFF
TRBJ2-5,TRBV19,CASSPQTSGSGTQYF
TRBJ2-2,TRBV6-5,CASRLDYRVTGELFF
TRBJ2-7,TRBV18,CASSPAGRGDYEQYF
TRBJ2-1,TRBV6-6,CASSYGGSNEQFF
TRBJ1-5,TRBV19,CASSHYTGFSGYSNQPQHF
TRBJ1-5,TRBV12-3/TRBV12-4,CASRSGKDQPQHF
TRBJ2-3,TRBV2,CAMGGDSGTDTQYF
TRBJ2-5,TRBV7-2,CASSLVPRTSKETQYF
TRBJ2-4,TRBV10-3,CAISETGRGIQYF
TRBJ2-1,TRBV30,CAWSSWTSGTDEQFF
TRBJ2-3,TRBV19,CAISGRSTDTQYF
TRBJ2-1,TRBV5-4,CAGAKQGPSYNEQFF
TRBJ2-7,TRBV5-8,CASSSVWRQGSYEQYF
TRBJ2-3,TRBV28,CASSGGLRADTQYF
TRBJ2-3,TRBV7-6,CASSAHKLAGGPTDTQYF
TRBJ1-1,TRBV12-5,CASAGTLAEAFF
TRBJ2-7,TRBV19,CASSDRLAGGPSYEQYF
TRBJ2-1,TRBV6-2/TRBV6-3,CASSKNQDYSYNEQFF
TRBJ2-7,TRBV4-1,CASSPDDSGEQYF
TRBJ1-4,TRBV10-2,CASSPGTGRGTNEKLFF
TRBJ2-7,TRBV5-5,CASSQGLAGTYEQYF
TRBJ2-1,TRBV5-8,CASSPSLYRGNNEQFF
TRBJ2-7,TRBV30,CAWSRGLVQGRYF
TRBJ2-7,TRBV11-2,CASSLARAYSYEQYF
TRBJ1-5,TRBV7-8,CASSLLYSNQPQHF
TRBJ2-3,TRBV6-1,CASTEGGAGELDTQYF
TRBJ2-1,TRBV2,CASTEPGQGYNEQFF
TRBJ2-1,TRBV6-5,CASTDPGANYEQFF
TRBJ2-5,TRBV4-2,CASSQSSGGGKTQYF
TRBJ2-7,TRBV7-2,CASSSGTGIWYEQYF
TRBJ2-1,TRBV10-1,CASSESPASVKQFF
TRBJ1-5,TRBV29-1,CSVVTGGVNQPQHF
TRBJ2-4,TRBV19,CASTKRTSGHQNIQYF
TRBJ2-1,TRBV7-9,CASSLVTGNEQFF
TRBJ1-4,TRBV10-3,CAISVRGEKLFF
TRBJ2-5,TRBV28,CASSFRGRWEETQYF
TRBJ1-5,TRBV4-2,CASSQGRRGTQPQHF
TRBJ2-1,TRBV2,CASRFLTTNEQFF
TRBJ1-5,TRBV28,CAIGTGYQPQHF
TRBJ2-5,TRBV5-1,CASSFNLAGGLQETQYF